The subject of this entry is one TCR beta chain. Its binding antigen is unknown. Base qualities are missing; no much larger clone stands one base away. The data stem from a study of patients and donors after allogeneic stem cell transplantation (dated by TCRdb to 2018 to 2020). The CDR3 spans 13 residues, from the cysteine through the phenylalanine. The read is trimmed to its CDR3 DNA, 39 bases read in frame from base 1. The germline V gene gives CDR1 as SGHTA and CDR2 as FQGNSA. V and J are truncated by 8 bases and 2 bases respectively, leaving an intervening sequence of 7 bases. Library construction relied on RT-PCR. Sequenced using a NextSeq 550. The public reads were reanalyzed by TCRdb: fastp trimming at Q25, MiXCR alignment, in-frame beta chains only. Each CDR3 protein gets just one entry, which takes the most common genes and DNA from the rows behind it. The sample includes 200,000 to 250,000 distinct CDR3 sequences, with around 41% observed a single time. The ten largest clones capture roughly 12% of the sample.

Specimen: blood, either unsorted or a sorted T cell fraction (not recorded which). The chain is made from TRBV7-2 and TRBJ1-6; a tentative D call is TRBD1 (5 bases match). The source is a human donor who was either an allogeneic HSCT recipient or a stem cell or donor lymphocyte infusion donor (not recorded which). It is not recorded whose cells these are; they may come from a transplant donor. CDR3 loop: CASAGPYNSPLHF. The DNA reads as follows: TGTGCCAGCGCGGGGCCCTATAATTCACCCCTCCACTTT.